This T cell receptor (beta chain) was found in a study of control samples from healthy donors and cancer patients. TCRdb's copy holds only in-frame clones and misses some; the assay was immunoSEQ multiplex PCR. The sample lists 150,000 to 200,000 clones, around 90% occurring once. Germline loops: CDR1 MDHEN, CDR2 SYDVKM. J lost 8 bases, V lost 1 base, and 5 bases had no gene match. CDR3 size: 14 residues. Sequenced: blood. This receptor was obtained from a man between 25 and 39 years old in good health. The rearrangement uses TRBV28 and TRBJ2-1; 7 positions agree with TRBD2. In nucleotides, the CDR3 is TGTGCCAGCAGTTTATTCGGACTAGTTGATGAGCAGTTCTTC. Translation: CASSLFGLVDEQFF.